Shown below are 32 T cell receptor beta chains from a single sample sequenced in a study of blood T cell repertoires in COVID-19. The table came from immunoSEQ multiplex PCR; TCRdb's copy has only in-frame clones and leaves some out. The sample holds 150,000 to 200,000 clones; approximately 80% are singletons and the top ten take 11% to 15%. Sequencing was carried out using peripheral blood. The receptors come from a woman aged 80 or over with acute or convalescent COVID-19.

The genes are TRBV2 and TRBJ2-7; 7 bases agree with TRBD1. Germline CDR1 and CDR2: SNHLY and FYNNEI. This CDR3 has 14 amino acids. V shed 5 bases and J 9 bases; nucleotides not matched to a gene: 13. In DNA form, the CDR3 reads TGTGCCAGCAGTTTAAACCAGAGGGCAGGGGGGCAGTACTTC. Residues: CASSLNQRAGGQYF. The full variable domain, rest sourced from reference TRBV2 and TRBJ2-7, is EPEVTQTPSHQVTQMGQEVILRCVPISNHLYFYWYRQILGQKVEFLVSFYNNEISEKSEIFDDQFSVERPDGSNFTLKIRSTKLEDSAMYFCASSLNQRAGGQYFGPGTRLTVT.

The chain is built from TRBV6-5 and TRBJ1-6; 7 positions agree with TRBD1. CDR1 is MNHEY and CDR2 is SVGAGI in the germline V gene. V gave up 2 bases and J gave up 14 bases; unmatched junction bases: 12. This CDR3 is 15 amino acids long. CDR3 sequence (DNA): TGTGCCAGCAGTTACCAGACAGGGACAATTTCCACCCTCCACTTT. Amino acid sequence: CASSYQTGTISTLHF.

This rearrangement joins TRBV18 to TRBJ1-5, with D possibly TRBD1 on 5 matching bases. CDR1 is KGHSH and CDR2 is LQKENI in the germline V gene. Trimming took 3 bases from V and 2 from J, leaving 14 bases between them. This CDR3 contains 16 residues. The CDR3 loop is CASSPEGRVGNQPQHF. The CDR3 DNA sequence: TGTGCCAGCTCACCGGAGGGCAGGGTGGGCAATCAGCCCCAGCATTTT.

The J gene is TRBJ1-1, the V gene TRBV6-5; D gene ambiguous. V gave up 3 bases and J gave up 1 base, with 12 bases separating them. CDR3 size: 15 residues. Germline CDR1 MNHEY, CDR2 SVGAGI. DNA of the CDR3: TGTGCCAGCAGTTATATAGGCCCTAGGAACACTGAAGCTTTCTTT. Protein sequence: CASSYIGPRNTEAFF.

Details on this clone: A junction end diverges from the germline sequence, so it may reflect a read error. V and J are TRBV3-1 (or the pseudogene TRBV3-2) and TRBJ2-7, with 8 bases lining up with TRBD2. This CDR3 comprises 15 residues. Germline assignment: CDR1 LGHDT and CDR2 YNNKEL (reference sequence). The CDR3 sequence is CACSSRRGGVYEQYF. CDR3 coding DNA: TGTGCCTGCAGCTCCCGTCGGGGGGGGGTATACGAGCAGTACTTC.

The genes are TRBV7-2 and TRBJ2-2; no firm D call. Trimming stripped 0 bases from V and 0 bases from J, with 5 bases between. Germline V gives CDR1 SGHTA, CDR2 FQGNSA. The CDR3 has 15 amino acids. The CDR3 sequence: CASSLAPANTGELFF. The CDR3 coding sequence is TGTGCCAGCAGCTTAGCCCCTGCGAACACCGGGGAGCTGTTTTTT.

CDR3 sequence: CASRLTSGSWQFF. CDR3 DNA: TGTGCCAGCAGGCTGACTAGCGGCTCTTGGCAGTTCTTC. The chain recombines TRBV27 with TRBJ2-1; 9 bases agree with TRBD2. V was clipped by 6 bases and J by 12 bases; unmatched bases: 9. CDR1 and CDR2 from the germline V gene are MNHEY and SMNVEV (reference sequence). The CDR3 spans 13 residues.

This clone has just one count. The chain uses TRBV20-1 and TRBJ1-6, with unresolved D. Germline V lookup: CDR1 DFQATT, CDR2 SNEGSKA (reference sequence). This CDR3 has 11 amino acids. V shed 0 bases and J shed 14 bases, with 8 bases lying between them. CDR3 in amino acids: CSARDRGSLHF. The CDR3 DNA reads TGCAGTGCTAGAGACCGGGGATCCCTCCACTTT.

The chain combines TRBV6-2 or TRBV6-3 with TRBJ2-5; 7 bases map to TRBD1. J lost 1 base, V lost 5 bases, and 1 base had no gene match. Germline assignment: CDR1 MNHEY and CDR2 SVGEGT. The CDR3 has 13 amino acids. The CDR3 sequence: CASSRQGQETQYF. DNA of the CDR3: TGTGCCAGCAGTCGACAGGGCCAAGAGACCCAGTACTTC.

This clone was seen once. The chain's CDR3 is CASSQVGQGSNEQFF. The CDR3, as DNA: TGCGCCAGCAGCCAAGTTGGCCAGGGGAGCAATGAGCAGTTCTTC. The genes are TRBV4-1 and TRBJ2-1, with a possible D match to TRBD1 (6 bases). V shed 1 base and J shed 6 bases, with 13 bases lying between them. CDR3 length: 15 residues. Germline V lookup: CDR1 MGHRA, CDR2 YSYEKL.

This rearrangement joins TRBV6-1 to TRBJ2-7; 9 nucleotides line up with TRBD1. The V segment lost 4 bases and the J segment 6 bases; nucleotides outside the gene matches: 13. Germline CDR1 reads MNHNS; CDR2 reads SASEGT. This CDR3 comprises 16 residues. DNA of the CDR3: TGTGCCAGCAGTGCCCAGGAGGGACAGGGAGGAAGCGAGCAGTACTTC. It codes for CASSAQEGQGGSEQYF.

J is TRBJ1-3 and V is TRBV2; the match to TRBD1 covers 9 bases. J was trimmed by 11 bases and V by 4 bases; bases with no gene match: 9. Per the germline V gene, CDR1 is SNHLY and CDR2 is FYNNEI. The CDR3 has 14 residues. CDR3 in amino acids: CASSVGTGSDPIYF. The CDR3 coding sequence is TGTGCCAGCAGTGTTGGGACAGGGTCGGATCCCATATATTTT.

Notes on this clone: A much larger clone lies a single base off, so this may be a read error. V and J are TRBV7-9 and TRBJ2-7; TRBD1 matches 7 bases. The CDR3 consists of 13 residues. J lost 1 base, V lost 5 bases, and 2 bases had no gene match. CDR1 and CDR2 (germline): SEHNR, FQNEAQ (reference sequence). The CDR3 coding sequence is TGTGCCAGCAGCCCGGGACAGTCCTACGAGCAGTACTTC. This encodes CASSPGQSYEQYF.

V is TRBV29-1 and J is TRBJ1-1; tentatively, D is TRBD1 (6 bases). Germline loops: CDR1 SQVTM, CDR2 ANQGSEA. The CDR3 is made up of 11 amino acids. The V end was cut by 6 bases, the J end by 4 bases, with 9 bases between. CDR3 sequence (DNA): TGCAGCGTGGCGGGGGCCACTGAAGCTTTCTTT. Translated: CSVAGATEAFF.

The chain has TRBV18 and TRBJ2-7; 10 bases map to TRBD1. CDR3 length: 14 amino acids. J gave up 5 bases and V 3 bases, and 4 bases lay outside the gene matches. The germline CDR1 and CDR2 sequences are KGHSH and LQKENI. The CDR3, as DNA: TGTGCCAGCTCACCCCGGACAGGGGGGAACGAGCAGTACTTC. This translates into CASSPRTGGNEQYF. The full variable domain, rest sourced from reference TRBV18 and TRBJ2-7, is NAGVMQNPRHLVRRRGQEARLRCSPMKGHSHVYWYRQLPEEGLKFMVYLQKENIIDESGMPKERFSAEFPKEGPSILRIQQVVRGDSAAYFCASSPRTGGNEQYFGPGTRLTVT.

The chain joins TRBV2 to TRBJ1-2; tentatively, D is TRBD1 (6 bases). This CDR3 contains 14 residues. Trimming left V 3 bases short and J 4 bases short, with 12 bases between. CDR1 and CDR2 from the germline V gene are SNHLY and FYNNEI. This CDR3 is CASSDMQGLYGYTF. Written as DNA, the CDR3 is TGTGCCAGCAGTGATATGCAGGGGCTCTATGGCTACACCTTC.

This clone appeared once. This rearrangement joins TRBV28 to TRBJ2-1; 7 bases match TRBD2. The CDR3 is made up of 15 amino acids. V lost 8 bases, J lost 7 bases, and 14 bases stayed unmatched. CDR1 MDHEN and CDR2 SYDVKM come from the germline V gene. DNA for the CDR3: TGTGCCAGCTCAGACGCGGGAGCTGGGAAGAATGAGCAGTTCTTC. As protein: CASSDAGAGKNEQFF.

This clone came up a few times. The chain recombines TRBV6-6 with TRBJ2-6; 7 bases line up with TRBD1. J lost 1 base, V lost 5 bases, and 11 bases had no gene match. Germline CDR1 MNHNY, CDR2 SVGAGI (reference sequence). This CDR3 has 18 residues. The CDR3, as DNA: TGTGCCAGCAGTCAGACAGGGAATACCTTTTCTGGGGCCAACGTCCTGACTTTC. It yields the protein CASSQTGNTFSGANVLTF.

For the CDR3, the DNA is TGTGCCAGCAGTTCGGAGCAGAATTATTCACCCCTCCACTTT. It is translated as CASSSEQNYSPLHF. This chain joins TRBV28 and TRBJ1-6, with D unclear. The CDR3 runs to 14 residues. The V end was cut by 4 bases, the J end by 8 bases, with 12 bases between. Germline V gene sequence: CDR1 MDHEN, CDR2 SYDVKM.

V is TRBV21-1 and J is TRBJ1-5. TRBV21-1 is a known pseudogene. CDR3 length: 14 amino acids. The CDR3 DNA reads TGTGCCAGCAGCGTCTTCAGGGAGGGGCAGCCCCAGCATTTT. It yields the protein CASSVFREGQPQHF.

V is TRBV16 and J is TRBJ2-7; TRBD1 matches at 11 bases. Germline V lookup: CDR1 KGHSY, CDR2 FQNENV. The CDR3 has 14 residues. V lost 4 bases to trimming and J lost 4 bases; unmatched junction nucleotides: 3. The DNA for the CDR3 is TGTGCCAGCAGCCGTGGACAGGGGGCTTACGAGCAGTACTTC. Its translation: CASSRGQGAYEQYF.

This clone turned up a few times. The chain combines TRBV30 with TRBJ2-5, with 11 bases that match TRBD1. This CDR3 contains 15 residues. With V trimmed by 4 bases and J by 1 base, 5 bases remained unmatched. Germline V CDR1 and CDR2: GTSNPN, SVGIG (reference sequence). The CDR3 coding sequence is TGTGCCTGGAATTGGGACAGGGGGACCCAAGAGACCCAGTACTTC. It specifies CAWNWDRGTQETQYF.

The chain recombines TRBV6-5 with TRBJ2-7, with 7 bases aligning to TRBD1. The V and J ends lost 2 bases and 6 bases, in that order; junction bases with no gene match: 7. Germline-derived CDR1 and CDR2 are MNHEY and SVGAGI. The CDR3 has 14 residues. CDR3 in amino acids: CASSYTGTAREQYF. The CDR3 nucleotides read TGTGCCAGCAGTTACACCGGGACAGCCCGCGAGCAGTACTTC.

The rearrangement joins TRBV18 to TRBJ1-1; tentatively, D is TRBD1 (5 bases). Germline V CDR1 and CDR2: KGHSH, LQKENI. CDR3 length: 11 amino acids. Trimming removed 6 bases at V and 7 bases at J, with 9 bases between. The CDR3: CASSIQGEAFF. The CDR3 DNA reads TGTGCCAGCTCCATTCAGGGTGAAGCTTTCTTT.

The J gene is TRBJ2-5, the V gene TRBV19, with a weak D call TRBD1 (6 bases). Germline CDR1 reads LNHDA; CDR2 reads SQIVND (reference sequence). V dropped 8 bases and J dropped 4 bases, with 14 bases sitting between them. The length of the CDR3 is 13 residues. The CDR3 region is CASWDTAGETQYF. CDR3 nucleotide sequence: TGTGCCAGTTGGGACACCGCCGGAGAGACCCAGTACTTC.

The chain uses TRBV28 and TRBJ2-7, with D possibly matching TRBD1 (6 bases). The V end was cut by 5 bases, the J end by 0 bases, with 14 bases between. CDR1 and CDR2 (germline): MDHEN, SYDVKM. The CDR3 runs to 15 residues. CDR3 in amino acids: CASSRTGHRSYEQYF. The CDR3 nucleotides are TGTGCCAGCAGTCGAACGGGACACCGCTCCTACGAGCAGTACTTC.

The chain joins TRBV2 to TRBJ2-1; 13 bases match TRBD2. Germline assignment: CDR1 SNHLY and CDR2 FYNNEI. Trimming at V came to 5 bases and at J to 8 bases, leaving 18 bases not matched to a gene. CDR3 length equals 19 residues. CDR3: CASSKTRGTSGASVYEQFF. In DNA, the CDR3 is TGTGCCAGCAGTAAAACGCGGGGGACTAGCGGGGCCTCAGTCTATGAGCAGTTCTTC.

The gene calls are TRBV28 and TRBJ2-7; 7 nucleotides agree with TRBD2. Germline V lookup: CDR1 MDHEN, CDR2 SYDVKM. Trimming at V came to 6 bases and at J to 5 bases, leaving 4 bases not matched to a gene. This CDR3 is built from 12 residues. This CDR3 reads CASSRTRNEQYF. The CDR3 DNA follows: TGTGCCAGCAGCAGGACTAGGAACGAGCAGTACTTC.

The V and J genes are TRBV7-9 and TRBJ1-1; a weak D match, TRBD1 (6 bases). The CDR3 totals 15 residues. The V gene lost 5 bases and the J gene lost 2 bases, with 15 bases spanning the gap. Germline V CDR1 and CDR2: SEHNR, FQNEAQ (reference sequence). The CDR3: CASSPIGGLNTEAFF. CDR3 coding DNA: TGTGCCAGCAGCCCTATAGGGGGTCTAAACACTGAAGCTTTCTTT.

The V call is TRBV28, the J call TRBJ2-1; no definite D call. Germline values: CDR1 MDHEN, CDR2 SYDVKM. The germline V and J ends were trimmed by 10 bases and 0 bases, with 13 bases remaining between them. This CDR3 contains 14 residues. The CDR3 region has the DNA TGTGCCACCCTTACCCCGAGCTCCTACAATGAGCAGTTCTTC. It encodes CATLTPSSYNEQFF. Full variable domain (outside the CDR3, taken from reference TRBV28 and TRBJ2-1): DVKVTQSSRYLVKRTGEKVFLECVQDMDHENMFWYRQDPGLGLRLIYFSYDVKMKEKGDIPEGYSVSREKKERFSLILESASTNQTSMYLCATLTPSSYNEQFFGPGTRLTVL.

This chain joins TRBV7-9 and TRBJ1-3; no definite D call. The germline V and J ends were trimmed by 5 bases and 0 bases, with 8 bases remaining between them. The CDR3 is made up of 14 amino acids. Per the germline V gene, CDR1 is SEHNR and CDR2 is FQNEAQ (reference sequence). DNA for the CDR3: TGTGCCAGCAGCCCCGGGGTCTCTGGAAACACCATATATTTT. This gives the protein CASSPGVSGNTIYF.

This chain's CDR3 is CASSPLPITGNTEAFF. CDR3 nucleotides: TGTGCCAGTAGCCCACTTCCCATAACGGGGAACACTGAAGCTTTCTTT. V is TRBV19 and J is TRBJ1-1; the D is unclear. The V gene's germline CDR1 is LNHDA and CDR2 SQIVND (reference sequence). The V end was cut by 6 bases, the J end by 1 base, with 18 bases between. This CDR3 has 16 residues.